This TCR beta chain stems from a study of T cell repertoires in cytomegalovirus infection. At least ten counts were recorded for this clonotype. Its antigen is currently unknown. TCRdb independently ran MiXCR on the reads; one entry per CDR3 protein. Found here are about 69,000 distinct CDR3 sequences, around 30% of them singletons; the top ten hold roughly three fifths. V shed 6 bases and J 1 base; nucleotides not matched to a gene: 6. The CDR3 has 15 amino acids. CDR1 is MNHEY, CDR2 SVGEGT, per germline. This material consisted of CD8+ T cells from cultured PBMCs, taken from culture after CMV antigen stimulation. The source of this sequence is a human donor in good health (CMV status not recorded). Some clones in this sample may be carry-over from other donors' samples. The chain combines TRBV6-2 or TRBV6-3 with TRBJ1-1; 9 nucleotides align to TRBD1. CDR3 sequence reads: CASSSRDRENTEAFF. The CDR3 nucleotides read TGTGCCAGCAGCTCTAGGGACAGGGAGAACACTGAAGCTTTCTTT.